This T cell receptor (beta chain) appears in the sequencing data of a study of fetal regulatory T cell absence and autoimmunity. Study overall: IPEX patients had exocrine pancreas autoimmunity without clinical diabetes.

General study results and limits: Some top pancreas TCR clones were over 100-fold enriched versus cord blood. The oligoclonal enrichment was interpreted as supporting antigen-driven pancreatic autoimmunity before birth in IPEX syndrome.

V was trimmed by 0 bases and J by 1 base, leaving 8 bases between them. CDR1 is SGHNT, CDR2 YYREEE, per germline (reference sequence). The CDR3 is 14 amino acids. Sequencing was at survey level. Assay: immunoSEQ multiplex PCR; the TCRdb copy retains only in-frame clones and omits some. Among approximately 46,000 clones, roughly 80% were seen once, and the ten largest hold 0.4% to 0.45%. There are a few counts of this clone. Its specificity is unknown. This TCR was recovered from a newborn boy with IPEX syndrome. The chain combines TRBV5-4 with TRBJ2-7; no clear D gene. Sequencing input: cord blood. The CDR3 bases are TGTGCCAGCAGCTTGGGACCCATTTCCTACGAGCAGTACTTC. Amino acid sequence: CASSLGPISYEQYF.